Here is one T cell receptor (beta chain) with its context. Antigen unknown. These donors counted as nominally healthy when sampled, but unrecorded immune exposures were likely. This CDR3 is built from 14 residues. Germline V gene data show CDR1 as MNHEY and CDR2 as SMNVEV (reference sequence). These data originate in a study of cytomegalovirus exposure and HLA in healthy donors. Study results and caveats: An apparent linkage of common viral pathogens to several of the most significant clusters emerged in a later analysis.

PCR primers comprised 60 Vbeta and 13 Jbeta primers. Only in-frame clones appear in the TCRdb table, and some are missing; sequencing was by immunoSEQ multiplex PCR. The repertoire holds 78,000 or so clones, 62% seen once, with 4.4% in the top ten. The sequence derives from a male donor in good health and CMV-seropositive. The chain carries TRBV27 and TRBJ2-5; 7 bases fit TRBD1. The better agreement between TRBJ2-7 and the DNA end casts doubt on the J call. Sequencing used PBMCs. This CDR3 reads CASSSGTEVYEQYF. CDR3 DNA sequence: TGTGCCAGCAGTTCCGGGACAGAAGTATACGAGCAGTACTTC.